Listed below are T cell receptor beta chains from one sample, sequenced in a study of cytomegalovirus exposure and HLA in healthy donors. Assay: immunoSEQ multiplex PCR; the TCRdb copy retains only in-frame clones and omits some. The sample lists approximately 99,000 clones, around 81% occurring once. Sequencing used PBMCs. Receptors originate from a man aged 40-49 years in good health and CMV-seropositive. Each CDR3 is given with its conserved first and last residue. The D gene is left open where the match is weak. Size tells how often a clone was seen (once, few, many) or the class of an expanded clone, and some rows leave it out.

V gene,clone size,J gene,D gene,CDR3 DNA,CDR3 protein
TRBV19,.,TRBJ1-5,TRBD1,TGTGCCAGTAGGGATGAGGGACAGACAACCTTTAGCAATCAGCCCCAGCATTTT,CASRDEGQTTFSNQPQHF
TRBV5-5,.,TRBJ2-7,TRBD1,TGTGCCAGCAGCGTGGACAGGGGCCTCTCCTACGAGCAGTACTTC,CASSVDRGLSYEQYF
TRBV5-1,few,TRBJ1-2,TRBD1,TGCGCCAGCAGCTTGCGGACAGGCACAGTAGGCTACACCTTC,CASSLRTGTVGYTF
TRBV7-2,few,TRBJ1-2,.,TGTGCCAGCAGCGTTGACAGAAACTATGGCTACACCTTC,CASSVDRNYGYTF
TRBV11-3,.,TRBJ2-7,.,TGTGCCAGCAGCTTAGCGGACACCTTACTTGTACATGACGAGCAGTACTTC,CASSLADTLLVHDEQYF
TRBV7-9,few,TRBJ2-1,.,TGTGCCAGCAGCCGGCGGCGGGATCACTCCTACAATGAGCAGTTCTTC,CASSRRRDHSYNEQFF
TRBV28,.,TRBJ2-7,TRBD2,TGTGCCAGCAGTCCCCCCAGCGGGAGTTTCTACGAGCAGTACTTC,CASSPPSGSFYEQYF
TRBV29-1,.,TRBJ1-2,TRBD1,TGCAGCGTTGAAAAGGGGACAGGGGGCGTCTATGGCTACACCTTC,CSVEKGTGGVYGYTF
TRBV7-9,.,TRBJ2-7,.,TGTGCCAGCAGCCTACCCGTTAGAGGCGAGCAGTACTTC,CASSLPVRGEQYF
TRBV5-1,.,TRBJ2-5,TRBD1,TGCGCCAGCAGCCCGGGACAGGGGGCTGGGCAAGAGACCCAGTACTTC,CASSPGQGAGQETQYF
TRBV7-2,.,TRBJ2-2,TRBD2,TGTGCCAGCAGCCGTGGGTTGGGAGGGACCGGGAAGCTGTTTTTT,CASSRGLGGTGKLFF
TRBV9,few,TRBJ1-1,.,TGTGCCAGCAGCGTAGGGCGGCCGAACACTGAAGCTTTCTTT,CASSVGRPNTEAFF
TRBV29-1,.,TRBJ2-7,TRBD1,TGCAGCGTTGAAGAAGCAGGGGGCGCTTCCTACGAGCAGTACTTC,CSVEEAGGASYEQYF
TRBV5-1,.,TRBJ2-7,TRBD1,TGCGCCAGCAGCTTGGGTCAGGGGGCTAGGGGCGAGCAGTACTTC,CASSLGQGARGEQYF
TRBV27,few,TRBJ1-3,TRBD1,TGTGCCAGCAGCCACAGGGGGCCCCTCTCTGGAAACACCATATATTTT,CASSHRGPLSGNTIYF
TRBV5-1,once,TRBJ2-1,.,TGCGCCAGCAGCTTGGTATCGGTGGGGGCGTACAATGAGCAGTTCTTC,CASSLVSVGAYNEQFF
TRBV6-5,.,TRBJ1-6,.,TGTGCCAGCAGTGTTCGGTTTGCTGGTAATTCACCCCTCCACTTT,CASSVRFAGNSPLHF
TRBV4-1,.,TRBJ2-5,TRBD2,TGCGCCAGCAGCCAAGATCGGCTAGCGGGGGGAGGGACCCAGTACTTC,CASSQDRLAGGGTQYF
TRBV25-1,.,TRBJ1-6,.,TGTGCCAGCAGTGAACGTCCTAATTCACCCCTCCACTTT,CASSERPNSPLHF
TRBV5-4,.,TRBJ1-2,TRBD1,TGTGCCAGCAGACCTGACAGGGGGGCATATGGCTACACCTTC,CASRPDRGAYGYTF
TRBV4-1,.,TRBJ2-1,TRBD2,TGCGCCAGCAGCCAAGATTGGACTAGCGGGGAGCAGTTCTTC,CASSQDWTSGEQFF
TRBV7-2,.,TRBJ1-2,TRBD1,TGTGCCAGCATGCCCGGACAGGGGGAGTTCTATGGCTACACCTTC,CASMPGQGEFYGYTF
TRBV30,.,TRBJ2-7,.,TGTGCCTGGACCCGGCCCACAGGGCGTTACGAGCAGTACTTC,CAWTRPTGRYEQYF
TRBV15,.,TRBJ2-2,TRBD2,TGTGCCACCAGCAGCCGACGTCTAGCGGGAGGGCCCTGGGGCGGGGAGCTGTTTTTT,CATSSRRLAGGPWGGELFF
TRBV5-1,.,TRBJ1-5,.,TGCGCCAGCAGCTTGGATCCTTCCAATCAGCCCCAGCATTTT,CASSLDPSNQPQHF
TRBV27,once,TRBJ2-2,TRBD1,TGTGCCAGCGCCCCGGGACAGGGAGCCGGGGAGCTGTTTTTT,CASAPGQGAGELFF
TRBV14,.,TRBJ1-4,.,TGTGCCAGCAGCCCCAACCCCAGTAAACTGTTTTTT,CASSPNPSKLFF
TRBV5-1,few,TRBJ2-1,.,TGCGCCAGCAGCCTTCCAGGGCTTAATGAGCAGTTCTTC,CASSLPGLNEQFF
TRBV5-5,.,TRBJ2-1,.,TGTGCCAGCAGCTTGCATCCCCAGGGATCCTACAATGAGCAGTTCTTC,CASSLHPQGSYNEQFF
TRBV29-1,.,TRBJ2-7,.,TGCAGCGTCCTGGACACCTACGAGCAGTACTTC,CSVLDTYEQYF
TRBV6-5,.,TRBJ2-5,TRBD1,TGTGCCAGAGGAGATCGGACAGGGGGGTCAGAGACCCAGTACTTC,CARGDRTGGSETQYF
TRBV29-1,few,TRBJ2-7,TRBD1,TGCAGCGTATGGGCCCGGGGACAGGGTGAAAGATACGAGCAGTACTTC,CSVWARGQGERYEQYF
TRBV5-6,.,TRBJ2-1,TRBD2,TGTGCCAGCAGCGAGGGACTAGTGGGGAATGAGCAGTTCTTC,CASSEGLVGNEQFF
TRBV5-4,once,TRBJ2-7,TRBD1,TGTGCCAGCAGCGGAGGGGACAGGCCTTACGAGCAGTACTTC,CASSGGDRPYEQYF
TRBV5-4,.,TRBJ1-4,.,TGTGCCAGCAGCGCTGTGGCAGGGGTGGATGAAAAACTGTTTTTT,CASSAVAGVDEKLFF
TRBV28,.,TRBJ2-3,TRBD2,TGTGCCAGCAACATAGCGGGGGGGCTGGATACGCAGTATTTT,CASNIAGGLDTQYF
TRBV5-1,.,TRBJ1-1,TRBD1,TGCGCCAGCAGCCCGGACAGGGGGCCGGGAGGGAACACTGAAGCTTTCTTT,CASSPDRGPGGNTEAFF
TRBV27,.,TRBJ1-1,.,TGTGCCAGCAGTGGAGGGGGGGGTGACCCTGAAGCTTTCTTT,CASSGGGGDPEAFF
TRBV30,.,TRBJ2-7,.,TGTGCCTGGAGACCGATGCGGGGCCCCACCTACGAGCAGTACTTC,CAWRPMRGPTYEQYF
TRBV28,.,TRBJ1-5,TRBD1,TGTGCCAGCAGCGAAGCGGGCGGCGCGACAGGGGTTCAGCCCCAGCATTTT,CASSEAGGATGVQPQHF
TRBV15,.,TRBJ2-3,.,TGTGCCACCAGCCGACAGATGGGCACAGATACGCAGTATTTT,CATSRQMGTDTQYF
TRBV10-2,.,TRBJ2-5,TRBD2,TGCGCCAGCAGTGAAGCGGGAGGCGATGAGACCCAGTACTTC,CASSEAGGDETQYF
TRBV7-8,.,TRBJ2-5,.,TGTGCCAGCAGCCGGGGTCCTGAGACCCAGTACTTC,CASSRGPETQYF
TRBV27,.,TRBJ2-1,TRBD2,TGTGCCAGCAGCCGACTAGCGGGAGGGAATGAGCAGTTCTTC,CASSRLAGGNEQFF
TRBV11-2,.,TRBJ1-1,.,TGTGCCAGCAGTCATTCCGTGGGAGGGCAGGCTTTCTTT,CASSHSVGGQAFF
TRBV9,.,TRBJ1-1,.,TGTGCCAGCAGCGTAGGGGGGGAGGGGACTGAAGCTTTCTTT,CASSVGGEGTEAFF
TRBV5-1,.,TRBJ2-7,TRBD1,TGCGCCAGCAGCTGGGACAGGGGAGACTACGAGCAGTACTTC,CASSWDRGDYEQYF
TRBV7-2,.,TRBJ2-7,.,TGTGCCAGCAGCTTACAGAGGATTTCCTACGAGCAGTACTTC,CASSLQRISYEQYF